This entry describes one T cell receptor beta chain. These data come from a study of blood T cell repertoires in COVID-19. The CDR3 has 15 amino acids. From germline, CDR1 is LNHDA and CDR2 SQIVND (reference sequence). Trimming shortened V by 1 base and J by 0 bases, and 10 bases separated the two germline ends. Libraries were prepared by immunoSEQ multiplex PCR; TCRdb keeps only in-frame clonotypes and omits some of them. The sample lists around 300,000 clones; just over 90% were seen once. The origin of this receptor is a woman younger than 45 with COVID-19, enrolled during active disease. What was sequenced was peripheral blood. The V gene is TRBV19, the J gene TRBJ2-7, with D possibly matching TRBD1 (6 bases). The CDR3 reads CASSIGTGTSYEQYF. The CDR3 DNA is TGTGCCAGTAGTATAGGAACAGGGACCTCCTACGAGCAGTACTTC.